The 14 T cell receptor beta chains below come from one sample, sequenced in a study of CD8 T cells in Susac syndrome. Reverse transcription of roughly 0.5 to 1 ug RNA was performed with random hexamers. A single record per CDR3 protein comes from TCRdb applying MiXCR to the immunoSEQ multiplex PCR reads. This sample carries about 280,000 distinct CDR3 sequences, roughly 85% of them seen once, and the ten largest clones take about 0.11%. Sequencing was performed on CD8+ T cells from PBMCs. These receptors were obtained from a human donor with multiple sclerosis.

V is TRBV28 and J is TRBJ2-3, with D unclear. V lost 1 base, J lost 10 bases, and 6 bases lay in between. Germline lookup yields CDR1 MDHEN and CDR2 SYDVKM. The CDR3 is 11 residues long. This CDR3 is CASSLSLSQYF. The CDR3 DNA is TGTGCCAGCAGTTTATCCCTTTCGCAGTATTTT.

This sequence joins TRBV5-4 and TRBJ2-7; 7 nucleotides align to TRBD2. The CDR3 covers 16 residues. Germline CDR1 SGHNT, CDR2 YYREEE (reference sequence). V dropped 1 base and J dropped 6; count of bases not matched to a gene: 13. In DNA, the CDR3 is TGTGCCAGCAGCTTGTTGTTAGCGGGTGACTACGGCGAGCAGTACTTC. Residues: CASSLLLAGDYGEQYF.

The genes are TRBV29-1 and TRBJ2-1; 12 nucleotides line up with TRBD2. The junction had 4 bases not matched to a gene; V was cut back by 4 bases and J by 0 bases. Germline V gene lookup returns CDR1 SQVTM and CDR2 ANQGSEA. CDR3 length: 16 residues. DNA of the CDR3: TGCAGCGTTGGCGGACTAGCGGGGATCTCCTACAATGAGCAGTTCTTC. It translates to CSVGGLAGISYNEQFF.

This clonotype was counted a single time. The chain uses TRBV4-1 and TRBJ1-1; the D is unclear. Per the germline V gene, CDR1 is MGHRA and CDR2 is YSYEKL. The CDR3 is made up of 15 amino acids. V was trimmed by 0 bases and J by 4 bases, leaving 12 bases between them. Here the CDR3 reads CASSQDLGKSTEAFF. The CDR3, as DNA: TGCGCCAGCAGCCAAGATCTAGGGAAGAGCACTGAAGCTTTCTTT.

J is TRBJ2-1 and V is TRBV29-1, with TRBD2 identical over 14 bases. The CDR3 runs to 16 residues. Germline V gene data show CDR1 as SQVTM and CDR2 as ANQGSEA. J was trimmed by 4 bases and V by 3 bases; bases with no gene match: 5. CDR3 in amino acids: CSVEGTSGRKYNEQFF. The DNA of the CDR3 is TGCAGCGTTGAGGGGACTAGCGGGAGAAAGTACAATGAGCAGTTCTTC.

This clonotype was seen a handful of times. This chain uses TRBV28 with TRBJ2-7; D uncertain. Trimming left V 5 bases short and J 7 bases short, with 9 bases between. The CDR3 covers 11 residues. Germline CDR1 is MDHEN and CDR2 is SYDVKM. CDR3 nucleotides: TGTGCCAGCAGTCGCAAATTGGAGCAGTACTTC. Its translation: CASSRKLEQYF.

V usage is TRBV28 and J usage is TRBJ2-7; no definite D call. With 6 bases removed from V and 5 bases from J, the gap between germline ends came to 5 bases. CDR1 MDHEN and CDR2 SYDVKM come from the germline V gene. This CDR3 is 10 amino acids long. CDR3 coding DNA: TGTGCCAGCAGCTTAAACGAGCAGTACTTC. Translation: CASSLNEQYF.

As regards this clonotype: Its ends do not fully match the called genes, so a read error is possible. This rearrangement joins TRBV9 to TRBJ1-1; D call uncertain. The CDR3 runs 15 residues. Germline V gene data show CDR1 as SGDLS and CDR2 as YYNGEE. CDR3 amino acids: CASSARGRMNTEVFF. In nucleotides, the CDR3 is TGTGCCAGCAGCGCAAGAGGACGGATGAACACTGAAGTTTTCTTT.

This chain uses TRBV7-9 with TRBJ2-7; the D gene could be TRBD1 or TRBD2 (5 bases each). Trimming left V 1 base short and J 3 bases short, with 16 bases between. The CDR3 has 16 amino acids. Germline V gives CDR1 SEHNR, CDR2 FQNEAQ (reference sequence). The CDR3 loop reads CASSLVRGVYSYEQYF. In DNA, the CDR3 is TGTGCCAGCAGCTTAGTCAGAGGGGTCTACAGCTACGAGCAGTACTTC.

The chain employs TRBV11-2 and TRBJ2-1; D possibly uses TRBD1 or TRBD2 (5 bases each). The CDR3 length is 16 residues. Looked up from germline, CDR1 is SGHAT and CDR2 is FQNNGV. With 5 bases removed from V and 2 bases from J, the gap between germline ends came to 16 bases. The CDR3 DNA sequence: TGTGCCAGCAGCGCGGGTGGGGCGGGTGCCTACAATGAGCAGTTCTTC. Translation gives CASSAGGAGAYNEQFF.

This clonotype has a handful of counts. The gene calls are TRBV6-5 and TRBJ2-7; 7 positions agree with TRBD1. The CDR3 consists of 16 residues. After removal of 0 bases from V and 3 bases from J, the junction contained 8 bases not matched to a gene. Germline CDR1 reads MNHEY; CDR2 reads SVGAGI. CDR3: CASSYSIGQVHYEQYF. In DNA, the CDR3 is TGTGCCAGCAGTTACTCGATCGGACAGGTTCACTACGAGCAGTACTTC.

This sequence joins TRBV16 and TRBJ2-7; D is perhaps TRBD1 or TRBD2 (6 bases each). In germline, CDR1 is KGHSY, CDR2 FQNENV. The CDR3 has 13 amino acids. Trimming took off 2 bases at V and 6 bases at J, with 11 bases between the two ends. Here the CDR3 DNA reads TGTGCCAGCAGCCAAACAGGGACTGTCGAGCAGTACTTC. As protein: CASSQTGTVEQYF.

In DNA, the CDR3 is TGTGCCAGCAGCGGGGCAGATACGCAGTATTTT. It translates to CASSGADTQYF. V and J are TRBV9 and TRBJ2-3, with D unclear. CDR1 and CDR2 from the germline V gene are SGDLS and YYNGEE. The CDR3 is made up of 11 amino acids. Trimming removed 3 bases at V and 4 bases at J, with 3 bases between.

This clonotype was observed once. The CDR3 DNA reads TGTGCCTGGCACGAGAGGGGGGACGGAGCTTTCTTT. As protein: CAWHERGDGAFF. V is TRBV30 and J is TRBJ1-1, with D perhaps matching TRBD1 (6 bases). Germline CDR1 GTSNPN, CDR2 SVGIG (reference sequence). The CDR3 sequence is 12 residues long. V lost 5 bases and J lost 10, with 17 bases in between.